This T cell receptor (beta chain) stems from a study of blood T cells in healthy people across ages. It was with a sample-barcoded 5' primer and a J-beta primer mix that a second PCR of roughly 7 to 12 cycles was run. TCRdb reanalysed the 5' RACE reads using MiXCR and keeps one entry per CDR3 protein. The top ten clones hold more than 8% of a sample with some 760,000 distinct CDR3 sequences, roughly 25% of them seen once. A few counts support this clonotype. Antigen specificity is unknown. Germline CDR1 and CDR2: MDHEN and SYDVKM. After removal of 4 bases from V and 3 bases from J, the junction contained 7 bases not matched to a gene. The CDR3 totals 16 residues. General study findings and limits: PBMCs went unsorted, and a conclusive naive versus antigen-experienced comparison was therefore prevented.

These data are also associated with another study on T cells of mothers and their children. From that study: Mothers and children who were related shared slightly more overlap than unrelated pairs, but not significantly more.

This TCR was recovered from a boy aged 5-17 years in good health. The rearrangement uses TRBV28 and TRBJ2-2, with 8 bases identical to TRBD2. Sequencing used blood. The CDR3 is CASSSLSGSDTGELFF. In nucleotides, the CDR3 is TGTGCCAGCAGTTCACTGAGCGGGAGCGACACCGGGGAGCTGTTTTTT.